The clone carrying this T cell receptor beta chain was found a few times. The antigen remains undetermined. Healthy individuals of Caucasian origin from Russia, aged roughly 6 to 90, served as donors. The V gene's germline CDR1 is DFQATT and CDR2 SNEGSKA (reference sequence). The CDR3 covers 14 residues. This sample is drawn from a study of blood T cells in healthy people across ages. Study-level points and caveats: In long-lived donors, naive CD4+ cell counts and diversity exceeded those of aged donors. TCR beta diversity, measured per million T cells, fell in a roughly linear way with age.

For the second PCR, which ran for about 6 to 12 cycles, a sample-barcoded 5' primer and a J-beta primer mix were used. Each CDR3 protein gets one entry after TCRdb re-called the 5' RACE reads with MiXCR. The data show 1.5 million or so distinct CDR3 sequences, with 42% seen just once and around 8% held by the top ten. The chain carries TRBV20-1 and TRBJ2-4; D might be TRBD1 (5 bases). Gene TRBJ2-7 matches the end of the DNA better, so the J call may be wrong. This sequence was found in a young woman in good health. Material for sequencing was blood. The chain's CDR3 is CSAREKGQGHEQYF. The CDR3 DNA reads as TGCAGTGCTAGAGAGAAGGGGCAGGGCCACGAGCAGTACTTC.